What follows describes a single TCR beta chain. Antigen specificity is unknown. The data were obtained in a study of blood T cells in healthy people across ages. Study results and limitations: Those diversity estimates obtained from one million T cells were thought to be underestimates.

Germline values: CDR1 SNHLY, CDR2 FYNNEI. V gave up 4 bases and J gave up 5 bases, with 12 bases separating them. The CDR3 runs to 14 residues. Using a J-beta primer mix together with a sample-barcoded 5' primer, a second PCR was run for roughly 6 to 11 cycles. A tag from a template-switch adaptor with 12 random nucleotides marked each cDNA molecule. MiXCR, run by TCRdb on the 5' RACE reads, gives a single entry per CDR3 protein. This repertoire shows about 830,000 distinct CDR3 sequences, around 62% found once; its top ten account for about 30%. The V call is TRBV2, the J call TRBJ1-5, with D possibly matching TRBD1 (6 bases). The receptor was isolated from a young man in good health. Sequenced: blood. CDR3 DNA: TGTGCCAGCAGTGCCAGGGGAGACGATCAGCCCCAGCATTTT. Translation: CASSARGDDQPQHF.